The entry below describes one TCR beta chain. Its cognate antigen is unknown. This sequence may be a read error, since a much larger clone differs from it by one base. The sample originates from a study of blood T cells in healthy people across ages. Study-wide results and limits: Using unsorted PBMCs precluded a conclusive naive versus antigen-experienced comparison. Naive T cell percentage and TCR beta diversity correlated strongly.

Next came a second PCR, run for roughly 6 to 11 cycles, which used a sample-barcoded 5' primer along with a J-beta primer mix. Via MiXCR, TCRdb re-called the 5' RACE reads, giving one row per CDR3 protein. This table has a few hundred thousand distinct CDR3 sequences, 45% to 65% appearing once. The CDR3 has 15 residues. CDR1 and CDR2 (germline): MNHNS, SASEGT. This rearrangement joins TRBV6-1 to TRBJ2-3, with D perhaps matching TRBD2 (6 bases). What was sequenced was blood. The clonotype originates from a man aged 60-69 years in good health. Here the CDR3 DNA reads TGTGCCAGCAGTGTCCACGGCACTAGCATAGATACGCAGTATTTT. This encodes CASSVHGTSIDTQYF.